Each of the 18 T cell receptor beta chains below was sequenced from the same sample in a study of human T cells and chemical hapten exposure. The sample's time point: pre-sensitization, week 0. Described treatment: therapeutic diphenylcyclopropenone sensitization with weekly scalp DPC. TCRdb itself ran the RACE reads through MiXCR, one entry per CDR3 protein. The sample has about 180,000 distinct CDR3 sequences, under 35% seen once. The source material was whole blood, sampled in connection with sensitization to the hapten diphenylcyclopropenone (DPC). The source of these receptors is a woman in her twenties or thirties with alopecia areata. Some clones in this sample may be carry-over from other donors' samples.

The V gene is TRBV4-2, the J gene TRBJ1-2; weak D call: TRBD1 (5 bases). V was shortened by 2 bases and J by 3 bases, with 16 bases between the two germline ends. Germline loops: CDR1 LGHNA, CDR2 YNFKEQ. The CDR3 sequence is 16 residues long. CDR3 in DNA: TGTGCCAGCAGCCAAAACCAAGGGACCGCGGACTATGGCTACACCTTC. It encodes CASSQNQGTADYGYTF.

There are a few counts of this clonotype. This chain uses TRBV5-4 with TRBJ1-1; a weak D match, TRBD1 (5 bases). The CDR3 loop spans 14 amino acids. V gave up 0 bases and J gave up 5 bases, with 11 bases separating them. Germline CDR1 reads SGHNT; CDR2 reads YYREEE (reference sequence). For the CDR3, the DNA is TGTGCCAGCAGCTTGGTGGCGGGGGGTACTGAAGCTTTCTTT. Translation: CASSLVAGGTEAFF.

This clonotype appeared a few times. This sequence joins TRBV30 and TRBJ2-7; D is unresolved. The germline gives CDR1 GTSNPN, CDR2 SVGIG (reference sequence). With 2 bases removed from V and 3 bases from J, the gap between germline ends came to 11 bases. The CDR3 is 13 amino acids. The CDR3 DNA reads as TGTGCCTGGAGTTGGGTGGCAGGCTACGAGCAGTACTTC. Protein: CAWSWVAGYEQYF.

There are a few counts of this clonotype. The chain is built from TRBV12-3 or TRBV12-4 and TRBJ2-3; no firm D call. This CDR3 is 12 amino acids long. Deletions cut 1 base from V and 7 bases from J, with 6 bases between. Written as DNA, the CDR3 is TGTGCCAGCAGTTTAGTGTCCTATACGCAGTATTTT. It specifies CASSLVSYTQYF.

CDR3 nucleotides: TGCGCCAGCAGCTTAGGGTGGGCCCCTACGGACAATGAGCAGTTCTTC. Its translation: CASSLGWAPTDNEQFF. The gene calls are TRBV5-1 and TRBJ2-1; no definite D call. The V gene lost 2 bases and the J gene lost 5 bases, with 17 bases spanning the gap. Per the germline V gene, CDR1 is SGHRS and CDR2 is YFSETQ. The CDR3 has 16 amino acids.

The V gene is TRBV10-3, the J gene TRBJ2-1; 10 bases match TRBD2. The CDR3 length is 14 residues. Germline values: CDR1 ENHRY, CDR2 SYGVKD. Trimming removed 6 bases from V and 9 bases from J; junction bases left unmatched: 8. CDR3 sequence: CAIRAGGGAGEQFF. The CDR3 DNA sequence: TGTGCCATCAGAGCGGGGGGGGGCGCAGGTGAGCAGTTCTTC.

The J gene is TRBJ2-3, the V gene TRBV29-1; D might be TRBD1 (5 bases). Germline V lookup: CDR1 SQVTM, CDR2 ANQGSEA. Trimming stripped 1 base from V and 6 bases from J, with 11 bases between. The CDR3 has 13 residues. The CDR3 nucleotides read TGCAGCGTTGAAGTCACCAGGGCGGATACGCAGTATTTT. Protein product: CSVEVTRADTQYF.

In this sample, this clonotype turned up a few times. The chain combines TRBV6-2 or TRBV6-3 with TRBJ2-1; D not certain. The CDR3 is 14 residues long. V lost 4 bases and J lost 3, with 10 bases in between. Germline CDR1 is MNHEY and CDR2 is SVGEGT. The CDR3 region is CASSSPRGYNEQFF. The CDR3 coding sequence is TGTGCCAGCAGTTCCCCCCGAGGCTACAATGAGCAGTTCTTC.

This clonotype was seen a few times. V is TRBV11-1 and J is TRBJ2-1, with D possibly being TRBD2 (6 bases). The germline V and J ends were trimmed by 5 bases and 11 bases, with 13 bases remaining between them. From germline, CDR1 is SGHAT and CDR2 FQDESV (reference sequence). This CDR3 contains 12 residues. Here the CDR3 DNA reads TGTGCCAGCAGCCCCGGAGCGGGTAAGCAGTTCTTC. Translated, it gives CASSPGAGKQFF.

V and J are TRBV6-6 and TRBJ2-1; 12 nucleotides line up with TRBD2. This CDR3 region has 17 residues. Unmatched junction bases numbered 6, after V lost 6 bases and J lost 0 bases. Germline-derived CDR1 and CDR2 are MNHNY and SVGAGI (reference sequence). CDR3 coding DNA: TGTGCCAGCAGGCCGACTAGCGGGAGCCCCTCCTACAATGAGCAGTTCTTC. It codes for CASRPTSGSPSYNEQFF.

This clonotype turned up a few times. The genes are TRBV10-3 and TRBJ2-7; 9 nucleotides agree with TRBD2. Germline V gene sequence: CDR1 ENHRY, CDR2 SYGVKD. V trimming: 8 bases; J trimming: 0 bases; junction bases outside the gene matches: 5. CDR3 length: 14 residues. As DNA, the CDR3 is TGTGCCATCGGAGCGGGGGGAAGCTCCTACGAGCAGTACTTC. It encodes CAIGAGGSSYEQYF.

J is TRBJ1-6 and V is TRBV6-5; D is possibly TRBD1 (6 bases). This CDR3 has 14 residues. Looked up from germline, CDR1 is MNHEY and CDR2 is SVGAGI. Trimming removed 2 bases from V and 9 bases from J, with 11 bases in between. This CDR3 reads CASSYTGRVSPLHF. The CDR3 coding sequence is TGTGCCAGCAGTTACACAGGGAGAGTTTCACCCCTCCACTTT.

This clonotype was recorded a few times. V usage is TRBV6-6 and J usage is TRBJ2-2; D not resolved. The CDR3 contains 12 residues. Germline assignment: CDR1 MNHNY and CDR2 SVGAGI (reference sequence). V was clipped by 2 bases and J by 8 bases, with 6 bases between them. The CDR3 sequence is CASSYARGELFF. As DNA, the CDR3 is TGTGCCAGCAGTTACGCCCGAGGGGAGCTGTTTTTT.

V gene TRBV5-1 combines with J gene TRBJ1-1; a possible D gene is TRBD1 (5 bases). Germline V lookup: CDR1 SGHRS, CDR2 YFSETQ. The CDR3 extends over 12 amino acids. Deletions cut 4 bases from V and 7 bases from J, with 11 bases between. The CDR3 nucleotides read TGCGCCAGCAGCCTTACAGGAGTTGAAGCTTTCTTT. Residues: CASSLTGVEAFF.

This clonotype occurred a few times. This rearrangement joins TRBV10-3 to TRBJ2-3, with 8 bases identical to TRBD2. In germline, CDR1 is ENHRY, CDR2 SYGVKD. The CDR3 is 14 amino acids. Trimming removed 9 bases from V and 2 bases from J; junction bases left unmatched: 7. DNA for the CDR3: TGTGCCATTGACGGCGGGGGGCTCACAGATACGCAGTATTTT. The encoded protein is CAIDGGGLTDTQYF.

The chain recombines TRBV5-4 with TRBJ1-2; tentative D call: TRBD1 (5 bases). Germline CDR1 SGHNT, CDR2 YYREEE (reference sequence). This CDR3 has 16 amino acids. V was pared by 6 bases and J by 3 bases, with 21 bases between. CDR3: CASTRVREVADYGYTF. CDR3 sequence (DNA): TGTGCCAGCACCCGTGTCAGGGAGGTGGCTGACTATGGCTACACCTTC.

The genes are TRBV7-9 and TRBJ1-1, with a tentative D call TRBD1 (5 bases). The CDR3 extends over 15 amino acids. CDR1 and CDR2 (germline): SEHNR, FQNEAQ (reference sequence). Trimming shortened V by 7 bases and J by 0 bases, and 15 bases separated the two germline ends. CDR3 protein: CASTTGTVMNTEAFF. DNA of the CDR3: TGTGCCAGCACTACCGGGACGGTCATGAACACTGAAGCTTTCTTT.

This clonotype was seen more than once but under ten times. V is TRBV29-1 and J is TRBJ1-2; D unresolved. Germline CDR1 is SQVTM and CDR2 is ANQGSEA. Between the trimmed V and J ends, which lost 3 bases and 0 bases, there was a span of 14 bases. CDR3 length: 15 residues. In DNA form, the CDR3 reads TGCAGCGTTGATCTTAGTATCGTAGCTAACTATGGCTACACCTTC. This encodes CSVDLSIVANYGYTF.